This TCR beta chain was recorded in a study of immune heterogeneity within non-small cell lung tumors. As for the study in general: There were several squamous cell carcinomas, about 9 non-squamous carcinomas and 1 tumor not otherwise specified.

The CDR3 loop spans 16 amino acids. Trimming removed 0 bases from V and 5 bases from J, with 13 bases in between. Multiplex PCR amplified the TCR beta CDR3 region. Its first round ran for roughly 10 cycles with 32 V and 13 J primers. MiXCR was run by TCRdb on the multiplex PCR reads, yielding one entry per CDR3 protein. The table shows roughly 14,000 distinct CDR3 sequences, with roughly 29% occurring only once. Bulk tumor genomic DNA was the template, and each sample received roughly 590 ng. Widely spaced biopsies, several per primary tumor, were obtained at surgery. Curative surgery was undertaken by patients, who had untreated, newly diagnosed non-small cell lung cancer. General study points: T-cell receptor beta clonotypes at high frequency differed largely between individual patients. Dominant CDR3 beta clonotypes repeated across a patient's tumor loci, while different loci held unique high-frequency clones. Local T-cell clonality tracked local tumor mutational burden, showing a moderate yet significant relationship (R roughly 0.3).

This clonotype was counted many times. Its antigen is undetermined. Sequenced: lung tumor tissue. This chain joins TRBV12-3 or TRBV12-4 and TRBJ1-4, with a possible D match to TRBD1 (5 bases). The sequence was obtained from a man aged 40-50 years with non-small cell lung cancer. CDR3 DNA: TGTGCCAGCAGTTTAGCCGGCAGGGAGTGGAATGAAAAACTGTTTTTT. Its protein product is CASSLAGREWNEKLFF.